The next 8 T cell receptor beta chains were all read from a single sample in a study of human T cells and chemical hapten exposure. Specified time point: pre-sensitization, week 0. Sample treatment: therapeutic diphenylcyclopropenone sensitization with weekly scalp DPC. TCRdb re-analysed the RACE reads in MiXCR, keeping a single row per CDR3 protein. The data contain about 80,000 distinct CDR3 sequences, around 13% of them singletons. Sequenced here: whole blood, sampled in connection with sensitization to the hapten diphenylcyclopropenone (DPC). The receptor set was obtained from a woman in her forties or fifties with alopecia areata. Some clones in this sample may be carry-over from other donors' samples.

A few counts support this clonotype. V is TRBV7-6 and J is TRBJ2-1; 10 bases match TRBD2. Germline V gene sequence: CDR1 SGHVS, CDR2 FNYEAQ. V lost 5 bases and J lost 5; bases outside the gene matches: 9. The CDR3 sequence is 16 residues long. CDR3 nucleotide sequence: TGTGCCAGCAGCCCCTCTAGCGGGAGCTATGACAATGAGCAGTTCTTC. Translation: CASSPSSGSYDNEQFF.

CDR3 coding DNA: TGTGCCAGCAGCGTAACAGGGGTCATCTACAATGAGCAGTTCTTC. Protein sequence: CASSVTGVIYNEQFF. The gene calls are TRBV9 and TRBJ2-1, with 7 bases aligning to TRBD1. With 1 base clipped from V and 3 bases from J, the junction kept 4 bases outside the gene matches. Germline CDR1 is SGDLS and CDR2 is YYNGEE. The CDR3 runs 15 residues.

This sequence joins TRBV4-1 and TRBJ2-3; D remains ambiguous. CDR1 and CDR2 (germline): MGHRA, YSYEKL. The CDR3 sequence is 13 residues long. The ends were cut back, 0 bases at V and 3 bases at J, with 4 bases in the middle. The CDR3: CASSQDITDTQYF. CDR3 in DNA: TGCGCCAGCAGCCAAGACATAACAGATACGCAGTATTTT.

This clonotype was counted between two and nine times. The rearrangement joins TRBV20-1 to TRBJ1-5; 9 nucleotides align to TRBD1. The CDR3 runs to 16 residues. The germline gives CDR1 DFQATT, CDR2 SNEGSKA (reference sequence). V dropped 5 bases and J dropped 3; count of bases not matched to a gene: 11. CDR3 sequence (DNA): TGCAGTGCTCACGGACAGGGGCCAGACTACAATCAGCCCCAGCATTTT. This translates into CSAHGQGPDYNQPQHF.

This clonotype was counted ten times or more. The gene calls are TRBV29-1 and TRBJ1-1, with TRBD1 identical over 7 bases. The germline gives CDR1 SQVTM, CDR2 ANQGSEA. The trim removed 5 bases at V and 5 bases at J, leaving 2 bases unmatched. This CDR3 contains 11 residues. The CDR3 DNA sequence: TGCAGCGTTCACAGGGGAACTGAAGCTTTCTTT. Translating gives CSVHRGTEAFF. The complete variable domain, with remaining parts taken from reference TRBV29-1 and TRBJ1-1, reads SAVISQKPSRDICQRGTSLTIQCQVDSQVTMMFWYRQQPGQSLTLIATANQGSEATYESGFVIDKFPISRPNLTFSTLTVSNMSPEDSSIYLCSVHRGTEAFFGQGTRLTVV.

This chain connects TRBV27 to TRBJ2-3; no firm D call. The CDR3 runs 15 residues. The V gene lost 1 base and the J gene lost 4 bases, with 12 bases spanning the gap. Looked up from germline, CDR1 is MNHEY and CDR2 is SMNVEV (reference sequence). As DNA, the CDR3 is TGTGCCAGCAGTTTATTGGCGACCTCTGCAGATACGCAGTATTTT. Translating gives CASSLLATSADTQYF.

At least ten counts were recorded for this clonotype. V is TRBV2 and J is TRBJ2-1; either TRBD1 or TRBD2 may supply D (6 bases each). The length of the CDR3 is 15 residues. Germline-derived CDR1 and CDR2 are SNHLY and FYNNEI. Trimming took 7 bases from V and 4 from J, leaving 17 bases between them. CDR3 nucleotide sequence: TGTGCCAGCACCCAAGACAGAGGGGGGTACAATGAGCAGTTCTTC. Translated: CASTQDRGGYNEQFF.

The chain joins TRBV7-2 to TRBJ2-6; weak D call: TRBD2 (5 bases). V was trimmed by 0 bases and J by 0 bases, leaving 15 bases between them. The CDR3 spans 19 residues. Germline V gene data show CDR1 as SGHTA and CDR2 as FQGNSA. This CDR3 reads CASSLASYRGSSGANVLTF. The CDR3 DNA reads as TGTGCCAGCAGCTTAGCATCTTATCGGGGAAGCTCTGGGGCCAACGTCCTGACTTTC.